This T cell receptor beta chain was sequenced during a study of blood T cells in healthy people across ages. General observations from the study: Both naive CD4+ cell counts and diversity were greater in long-lived donors than in aged donors. CMV status of donors was unknown, possibly confounding expanded clonotype changes. Total diversity from one million sequenced T cells was likely underestimated.

This clonotype was counted a single time. Its antigen remains unknown. With a J-beta primer mix and a sample-barcoded 5' primer, a second PCR ran about 6 to 11 cycles. TCRdb re-derived calls from the 5' RACE reads in MiXCR, one entry per CDR3 protein. The repertoire includes hundreds of thousands of distinct CDR3 sequences, 45% to 65% of them detected once, and 30% to 40% sits in the top ten. Germline values: CDR1 SGHVS, CDR2 FQNEAQ. This CDR3 spans 18 amino acids. V was clipped by 5 bases and J by 4 bases; unmatched bases: 13. The sequenced material came from blood. This receptor was obtained from a man in his fifties or sixties in good health. This chain uses TRBV7-8 with TRBJ2-7; TRBD2 matches 14 bases. The CDR3 sequence is CASSPVTSGGDLPYEQYF. CDR3 nucleotides: TGTGCCAGCAGCCCCGTGACTAGCGGGGGGGACCTCCCATACGAGCAGTACTTC.